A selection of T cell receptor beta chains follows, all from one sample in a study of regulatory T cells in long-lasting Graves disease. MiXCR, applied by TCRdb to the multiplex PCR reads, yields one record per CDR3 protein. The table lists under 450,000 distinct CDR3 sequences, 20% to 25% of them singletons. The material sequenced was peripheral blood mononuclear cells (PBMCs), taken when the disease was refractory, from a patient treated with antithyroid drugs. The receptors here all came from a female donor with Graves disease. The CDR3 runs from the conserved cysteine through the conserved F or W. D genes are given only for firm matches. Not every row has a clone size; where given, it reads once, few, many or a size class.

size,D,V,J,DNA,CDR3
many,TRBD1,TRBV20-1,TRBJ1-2,TGCAGTGCTAGCGCGGGACAGGGGATAGATGGCTACACCTTC,CSASAGQGIDGYTF
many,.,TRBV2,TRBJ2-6,TGTGCCAGCAGTGGAGCTGGGGCCAACGTCCTGACTTTC,CASSGAGANVLTF
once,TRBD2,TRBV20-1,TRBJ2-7,TGCAGTGTTAGAGGACTAGCGGGAACGCCTCCCTACGAGCAGTACTTC,CSVRGLAGTPPYEQYF
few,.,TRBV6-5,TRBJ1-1,TGTGCCAGCAGTTACTCGATTAACATGAACACTGAAGCTTTCTTT,CASSYSINMNTEAFF
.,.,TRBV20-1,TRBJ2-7,TGCAGTGCTAGTCCCAGGGTGTCCTACGAGCAGTACTTC,CSASPRVSYEQYF
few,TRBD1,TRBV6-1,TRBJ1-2,TGTGCCAGCAGACCCTTCACCCTGGGACAGGGGAACTATGGCTACACCTTC,CASRPFTLGQGNYGYTF
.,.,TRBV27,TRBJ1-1,TGTGCCAGCAGTTTTCAGGGGCTGGGTGAAGCTTTCTTT,CASSFQGLGEAFF
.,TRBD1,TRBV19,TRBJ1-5,TGTGCCAGTAGTAGAGGGACAGACTTTTATAGCAATCAGCCCCAGCATTTT,CASSRGTDFYSNQPQHF
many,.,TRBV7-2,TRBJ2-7,TGTGCCAGCAGCCCACTCTACGAGCAGTACTTC,CASSPLYEQYF
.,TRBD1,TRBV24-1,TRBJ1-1,TGTGCCACCAGTGATGAGGGGACAGGGAAAGCTTTCTTT,CATSDEGTGKAFF
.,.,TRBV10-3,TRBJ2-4,TGTGCCATCAGTGACTTTATTGGAGGGGTAGGCAAAAACATTCAGTACTTC,CAISDFIGGVGKNIQYF
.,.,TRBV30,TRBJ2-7,TGTGCCTGGAAGCAAGAGTACGAGCAGTACTTC,CAWKQEYEQYF
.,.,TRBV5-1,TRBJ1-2,TGCGCCAGCAGCGAGGAAGGCAGCAGCTATGGCTACACCTTC,CASSEEGSSYGYTF
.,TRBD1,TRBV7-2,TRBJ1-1,TGTGCCAGCAGCTTAAAGGGGGCCTCGAGCACTGAAGCTTTCTTT,CASSLKGASSTEAFF
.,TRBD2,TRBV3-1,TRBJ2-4,TGTGCCAGCAGCCAAGTTGGACTAGCGGGAGTTGGCAAAAACATTCAGTACTTC,CASSQVGLAGVGKNIQYF
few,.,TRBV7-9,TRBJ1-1,TGTGCCAGCAGCTTCCCGCTGAACACTGAAGCTTTCTTT,CASSFPLNTEAFF
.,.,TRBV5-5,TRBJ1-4,TGTGCCAGCAGCTCCCAATCGTGGGGAGATGAAAAACTGTTTTTT,CASSSQSWGDEKLFF
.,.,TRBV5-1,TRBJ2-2,TGCGCCAGCAGCTTGGCAGGGGAGAACACCGGGGAGCTGTTTTTT,CASSLAGENTGELFF
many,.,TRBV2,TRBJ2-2,TGTGCCAGCAGGGGGGTGAGGTCGGGCGGGGAGCTGTTTTTT,CASRGVRSGGELFF
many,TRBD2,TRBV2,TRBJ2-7,TGTGCCAGCAGTGTCGCGACTAGCGGGGCCTACGAGCAGTACTTC,CASSVATSGAYEQYF
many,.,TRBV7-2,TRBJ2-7,TGTGCCAGCAGCAAAGGGGCAGGACCCTACGAGCAGTACTTC,CASSKGAGPYEQYF
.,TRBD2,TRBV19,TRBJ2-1,TGTGCCAGTAGGAGGACTAGCGGGACGTTATACAATGAGCAGTTCTTC,CASRRTSGTLYNEQFF
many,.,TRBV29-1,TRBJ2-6,TGCAGCGTTCCAGGCCACTCTGGGGCCAACGTCCTGACTTTC,CSVPGHSGANVLTF
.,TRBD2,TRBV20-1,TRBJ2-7,TGCAGTGCCCAGGACGGGCGGGAGTCTCCCTACGAGCAGTACTTC,CSAQDGRESPYEQYF
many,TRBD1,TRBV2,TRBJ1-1,TGTGCCAGCAGTGGCCGGGACAGGGGGTCTATGAACACTGAAGCTTTCTTT,CASSGRDRGSMNTEAFF
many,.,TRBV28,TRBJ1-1,TGTGCCAGCAGTTTAACGGGGGTCACTGAAGCTTTCTTT,CASSLTGVTEAFF
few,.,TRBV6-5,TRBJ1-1,TGTGCCAGCAGTTACAGGGTTCGTGGGGGCTACACTGAAGCTTTCTTT,CASSYRVRGGYTEAFF
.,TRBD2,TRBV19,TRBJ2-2,TGTGCCAGTAGTACTGGACTAGCGGGAGGCAACACCGGGGAGCTGTTTTTT,CASSTGLAGGNTGELFF
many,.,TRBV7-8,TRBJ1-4,TGTGCCAGCAGCTTAGGTGCGCCCCCACTAGAGAATGAAAAACTGTTTTTT,CASSLGAPPLENEKLFF
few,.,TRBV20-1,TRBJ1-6,TGCAGTGCTGTACCCGTTGGGGTAAATAATTCACCCCTCCACTTT,CSAVPVGVNNSPLHF
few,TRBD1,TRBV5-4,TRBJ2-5,TGTGCCAGCAGCCCGACAGGGACAGTCCAGACCCAGTACTTC,CASSPTGTVQTQYF
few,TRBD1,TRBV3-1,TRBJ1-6,TGTGCCAGCAGCCGGGGACAGAGAAATTCACCCCTCCACTTT,CASSRGQRNSPLHF
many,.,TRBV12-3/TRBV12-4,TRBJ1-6,TGTGCCAGCGCGGCAGCTTCCAGCTCCTATAATTCACCCCTCCACTTT,CASAAASSSYNSPLHF
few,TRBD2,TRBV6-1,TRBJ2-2,TGTGCCATCAGTAGCGGGAGCACCGGGGAGCTGTTTTTT,CAISSGSTGELFF
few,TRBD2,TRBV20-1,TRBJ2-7,TGCAGTGCCTCCCTGCCTAGCGGGGATTACTACGAGCAGTACTTC,CSASLPSGDYYEQYF
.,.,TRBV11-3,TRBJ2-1,TGTGCCAGCAGCTTTGAGGGAGCGGCCTACAATGAGCAGCTCTTC,CASSFEGAAYNEQLF
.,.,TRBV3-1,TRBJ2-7,TGTGCCAGCAGCCAACAGGGGGGCACCTACGAGCAGTACTTC,CASSQQGGTYEQYF
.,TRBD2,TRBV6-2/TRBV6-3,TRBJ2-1,TGTGCCAGCAGTTCCACCTTGGGACTAGCAAACAATGAGCAGTTCTTC,CASSSTLGLANNEQFF
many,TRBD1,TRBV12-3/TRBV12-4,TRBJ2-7,TGTGCCAGCAGTTTGGGGGACAGGTACGAGCAGTACTTC,CASSLGDRYEQYF
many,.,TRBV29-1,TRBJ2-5,TGCAGCGTCAGGACGGGGTGGGGGTTGGAGACCCAGTACTTC,CSVRTGWGLETQYF
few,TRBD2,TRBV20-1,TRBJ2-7,TGCAGTGCTAGGGGACTAGCGGAGAATTACGAGCAGTACTTC,CSARGLAENYEQYF
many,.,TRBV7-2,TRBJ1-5,TGTGCCAGCAGCTTGGGCGGGGGCAGCAATCAGCCCCAGCATTTT,CASSLGGGSNQPQHF
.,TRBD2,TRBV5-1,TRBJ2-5,TGCGCCAGCAGCGCCCAGGCTAGCGGGAGGGAGACCCAGTACTTC,CASSAQASGRETQYF
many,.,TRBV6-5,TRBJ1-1,TGTGCCAGCAGTTACGGGGGGGGCACTGAAGCTTTCTTT,CASSYGGGTEAFF